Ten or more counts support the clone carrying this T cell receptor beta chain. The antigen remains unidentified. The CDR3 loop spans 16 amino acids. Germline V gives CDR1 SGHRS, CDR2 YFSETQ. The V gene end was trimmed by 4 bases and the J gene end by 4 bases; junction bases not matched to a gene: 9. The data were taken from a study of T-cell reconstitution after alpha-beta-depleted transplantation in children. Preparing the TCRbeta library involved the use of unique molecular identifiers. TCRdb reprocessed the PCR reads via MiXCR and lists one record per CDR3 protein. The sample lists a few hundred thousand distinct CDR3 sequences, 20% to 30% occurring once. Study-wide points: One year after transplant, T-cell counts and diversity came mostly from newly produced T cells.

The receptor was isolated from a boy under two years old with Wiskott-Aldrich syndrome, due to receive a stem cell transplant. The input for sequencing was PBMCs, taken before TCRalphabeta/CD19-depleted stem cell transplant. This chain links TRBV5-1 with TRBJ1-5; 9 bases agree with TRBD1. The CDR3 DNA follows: TGCGCCAGCAGCCCAACAGGGGGCGGTTGGAATCAGCCCCAGCATTTT. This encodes CASSPTGGGWNQPQHF. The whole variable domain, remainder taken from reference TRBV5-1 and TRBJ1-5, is KAGVTQTPRYLIKTRGQQVTLSCSPISGHRSVSWYQQTPGQGLQFLFEYFSETQRNKGNFPGRFSGRQFSNSRSEMNVSTLELGDSALYLCASSPTGGGWNQPQHFGDGTRLSIL.